The clone carrying this T cell receptor beta chain was observed a handful of times. Antigen: not known. This entry is derived from a study of early T cells in non-severe SARS-CoV-2 infection. Study-wide context: Bulk RNA taken from unsorted whole blood was sequenced, leaving chains unpaired.

In the library, individual cDNA molecules carried attached unique molecular identifiers. TCRdb reprocessed the 5' RACE reads via MiXCR and lists one record per CDR3 protein. Of roughly 81,000 distinct CDR3 sequences in the sample, around 6% are singletons; the top ten hold roughly 8.4%. Trimming took 4 bases from V and 5 from J; bases not matched to a gene: 8. The CDR3 extends over 14 amino acids. The germline V gene has CDR1 KGHSY and CDR2 FQNENV. Study results and caveats: Matching against VDJdb likely underestimated virus-specific expansions, favoring anti-spike CD8.

The gene calls are TRBV16 and TRBJ2-7; 7 nucleotides line up with TRBD1. Sample: whole blood. The sequence was obtained from an adult who was a healthcare worker with PCR-confirmed SARS-CoV-2 infection or an uninfected control (not recorded which). The CDR3: CASSLGQFLDEQYF. Here the CDR3 DNA reads TGTGCCAGCAGCCTGGGACAGTTCCTCGACGAGCAGTACTTC.